The present TCR beta chain was sequenced within a study of cytomegalovirus exposure and HLA in healthy donors. Whole-study findings and limits: Associated with cytomegalovirus, according to the listing, were 150 to 200 TCR beta chains.

Germline CDR1 and CDR2: GTSNPN and SVGIG (reference sequence). This CDR3 spans 17 amino acids. Trimming removed 0 bases from V and 0 bases from J; junction bases left unmatched: 11. This clone was picked up a small number of times. Its target is unknown. The PCR made use of 60 Vbeta and 13 Jbeta primers. Libraries were prepared by immunoSEQ multiplex PCR; TCRdb keeps only in-frame clonotypes and omits some of them. The data contain 200,000 to 250,000 clones, about 74% of them singletons. This TCR derives from a woman in her 30s in good health and CMV-seronegative. The sample comprised PBMCs. The chain couples TRBV30 to TRBJ2-7, with 7 nucleotides matching TRBD2. DNA for the CDR3: TGTGCCTGGAGTGTCTCGCGGGCTAGCGGAAGCTCCTACGAGCAGTACTTC. Translating gives CAWSVSRASGSSYEQYF.